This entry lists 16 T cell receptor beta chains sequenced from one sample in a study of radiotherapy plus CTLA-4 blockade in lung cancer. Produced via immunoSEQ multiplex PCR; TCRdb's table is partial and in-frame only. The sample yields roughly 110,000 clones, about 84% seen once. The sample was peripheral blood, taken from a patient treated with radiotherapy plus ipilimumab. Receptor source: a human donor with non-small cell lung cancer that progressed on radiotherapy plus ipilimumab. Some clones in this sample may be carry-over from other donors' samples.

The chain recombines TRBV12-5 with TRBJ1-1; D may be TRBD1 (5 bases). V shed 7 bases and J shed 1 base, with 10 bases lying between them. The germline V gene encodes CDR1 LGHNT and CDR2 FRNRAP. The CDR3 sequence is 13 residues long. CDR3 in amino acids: CASEGQPNTEAFF. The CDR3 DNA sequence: TGTGCTAGTGAGGGGCAGCCGAACACTGAAGCTTTCTTT.

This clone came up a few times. CDR3 nucleotide sequence: TGTGCCAGCAGTTTACTGGGTTCACCCCTCCACTTT. This codes for CASSLLGSPLHF. V is TRBV27 and J is TRBJ1-6; D is unclear. Germline-derived CDR1 and CDR2 are MNHEY and SMNVEV (reference sequence). The CDR3 contains 12 residues. Trimming pared 2 bases from V and 9 bases from J, leaving 5 bases between.

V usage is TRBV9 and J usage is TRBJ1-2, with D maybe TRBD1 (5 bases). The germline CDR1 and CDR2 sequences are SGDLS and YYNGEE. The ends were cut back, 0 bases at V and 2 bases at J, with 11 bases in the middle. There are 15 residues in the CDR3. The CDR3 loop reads CASSVAPGLNYGYTF. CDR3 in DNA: TGTGCCAGCAGCGTAGCTCCAGGGTTGAACTATGGCTACACCTTC.

The CDR3 spells CASSPNQGFVGKDTEAFF. The CDR3 bases are TGTGCCAGCAGCCCAAATCAGGGGTTCGTGGGAAAGGACACTGAAGCTTTCTTT. The V and J genes are TRBV7-3 and TRBJ1-1, with D possibly TRBD1 on 6 matching bases. Germline CDR1 and CDR2: SGHTA and FQGTGA. Between the trimmed V and J ends, which lost 5 bases and 3 bases, there was a span of 25 bases. The CDR3 is 18 amino acids.

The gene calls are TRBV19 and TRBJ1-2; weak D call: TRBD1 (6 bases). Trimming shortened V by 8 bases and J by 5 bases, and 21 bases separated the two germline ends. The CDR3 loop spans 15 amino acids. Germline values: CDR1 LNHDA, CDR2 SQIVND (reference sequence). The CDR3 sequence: CASSRGGRVFYGYTF. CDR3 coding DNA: TGTGCCAGTTCCCGTGGGGGGCGAGTTTTTTATGGCTACACCTTC.

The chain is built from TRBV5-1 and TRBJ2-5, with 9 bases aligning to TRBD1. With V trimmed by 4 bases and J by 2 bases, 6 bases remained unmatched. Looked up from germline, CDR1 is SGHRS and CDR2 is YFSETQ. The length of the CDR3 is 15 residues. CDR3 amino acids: CASSMGQGGQETQYF. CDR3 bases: TGCGCCAGCAGCATGGGACAGGGCGGACAAGAGACCCAGTACTTC.

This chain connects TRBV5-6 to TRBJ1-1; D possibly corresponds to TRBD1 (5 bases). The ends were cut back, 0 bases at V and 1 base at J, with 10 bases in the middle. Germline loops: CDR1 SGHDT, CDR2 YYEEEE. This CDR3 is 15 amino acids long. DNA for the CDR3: TGTGCCAGCAGCTTGGCAGGGCTGGGGAACACTGAAGCTTTCTTT. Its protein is CASSLAGLGNTEAFF.

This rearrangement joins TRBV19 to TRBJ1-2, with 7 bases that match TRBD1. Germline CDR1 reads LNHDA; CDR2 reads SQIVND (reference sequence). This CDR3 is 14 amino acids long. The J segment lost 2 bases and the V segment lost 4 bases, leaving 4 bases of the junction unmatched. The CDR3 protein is CASSTEQGNYGYTF. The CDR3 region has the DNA TGTGCCAGTAGTACGGAACAGGGGAACTATGGCTACACCTTC.

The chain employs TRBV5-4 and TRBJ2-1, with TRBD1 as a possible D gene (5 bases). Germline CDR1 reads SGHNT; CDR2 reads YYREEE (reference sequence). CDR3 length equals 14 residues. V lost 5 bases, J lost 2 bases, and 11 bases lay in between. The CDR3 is CASSPTGTYNEQFF. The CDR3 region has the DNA TGTGCCAGCAGTCCCACAGGTACCTACAATGAGCAGTTCTTC.

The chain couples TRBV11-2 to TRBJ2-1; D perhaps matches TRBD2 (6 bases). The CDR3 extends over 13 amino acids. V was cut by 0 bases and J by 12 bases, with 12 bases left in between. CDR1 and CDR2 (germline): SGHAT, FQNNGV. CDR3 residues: CASSLDYGGGQFF. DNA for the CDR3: TGTGCCAGCAGCTTAGATTACGGGGGTGGGCAGTTCTTC. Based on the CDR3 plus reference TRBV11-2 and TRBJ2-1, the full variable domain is EAGVAQSPRYKIIEKRQSVAFWCNPISGHATLYWYQQILGQGPKLLIQFQNNGVVDDSQLPKDRFSAERLKGVDSTLKIQPAKLEDSAVYLCASSLDYGGGQFFGPGTRLTVL.

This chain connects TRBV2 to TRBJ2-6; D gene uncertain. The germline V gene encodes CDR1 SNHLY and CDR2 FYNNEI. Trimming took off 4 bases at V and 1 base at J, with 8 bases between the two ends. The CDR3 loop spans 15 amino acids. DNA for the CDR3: TGTGCCAGCAGTGTCTTCCTTTCTGGGGCCAACGTCCTGACTTTC. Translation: CASSVFLSGANVLTF.

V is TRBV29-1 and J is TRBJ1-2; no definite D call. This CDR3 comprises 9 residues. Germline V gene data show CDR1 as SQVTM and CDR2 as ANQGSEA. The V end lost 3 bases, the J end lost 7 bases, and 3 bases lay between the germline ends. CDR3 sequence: CSVDSGYTF. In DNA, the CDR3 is TGCAGCGTTGATTCTGGCTACACCTTC.

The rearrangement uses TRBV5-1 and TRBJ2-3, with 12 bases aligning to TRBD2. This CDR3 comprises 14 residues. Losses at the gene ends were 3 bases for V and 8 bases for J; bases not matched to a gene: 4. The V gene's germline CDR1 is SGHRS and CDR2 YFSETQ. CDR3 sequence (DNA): TGCGCCAGCAGCTCTAGCGGGGGGGCAGTTACGCAGTATTTT. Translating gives CASSSSGGAVTQYF.

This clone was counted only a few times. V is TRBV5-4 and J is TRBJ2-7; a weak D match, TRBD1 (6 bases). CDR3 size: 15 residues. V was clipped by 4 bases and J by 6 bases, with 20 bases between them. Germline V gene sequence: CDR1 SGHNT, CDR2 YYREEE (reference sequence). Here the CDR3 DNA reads TGTGCCAGCAGCCCCTGGTGGGGGAAGGGGGTCGAGCAGTACTTC. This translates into CASSPWWGKGVEQYF.

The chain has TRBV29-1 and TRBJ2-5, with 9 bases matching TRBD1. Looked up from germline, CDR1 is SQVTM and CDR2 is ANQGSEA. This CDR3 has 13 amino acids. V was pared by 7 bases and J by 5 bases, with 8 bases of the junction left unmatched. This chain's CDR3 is CSAKQGAWETQYF. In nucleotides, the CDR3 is TGCAGCGCTAAACAGGGGGCTTGGGAGACCCAGTACTTC.

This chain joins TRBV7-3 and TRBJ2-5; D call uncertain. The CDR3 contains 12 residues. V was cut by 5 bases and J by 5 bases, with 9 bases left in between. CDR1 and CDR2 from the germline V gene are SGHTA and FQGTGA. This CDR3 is CASSPSQETQYF. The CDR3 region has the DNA TGTGCCAGCAGCCCCAGTCAGGAGACCCAGTACTTC.